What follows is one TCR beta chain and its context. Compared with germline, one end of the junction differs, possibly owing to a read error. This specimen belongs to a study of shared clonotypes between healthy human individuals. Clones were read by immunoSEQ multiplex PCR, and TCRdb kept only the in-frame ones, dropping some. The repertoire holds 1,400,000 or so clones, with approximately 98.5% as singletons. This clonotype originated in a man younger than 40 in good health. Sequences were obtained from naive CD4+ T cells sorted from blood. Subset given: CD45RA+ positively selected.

The CDR3 protein is CASSLSRLNTEAFF. The DNA for the CDR3 is TGTGCTAGCAGCTTATCAAGACTCAACACTGAAGCTTTCTTT. The chain uses TRBV7-7 and TRBJ1-1; D is ambiguous. The germline CDR1 and CDR2 sequences are SSHAT and FNYEAQ (reference sequence). The CDR3 is made up of 14 amino acids.